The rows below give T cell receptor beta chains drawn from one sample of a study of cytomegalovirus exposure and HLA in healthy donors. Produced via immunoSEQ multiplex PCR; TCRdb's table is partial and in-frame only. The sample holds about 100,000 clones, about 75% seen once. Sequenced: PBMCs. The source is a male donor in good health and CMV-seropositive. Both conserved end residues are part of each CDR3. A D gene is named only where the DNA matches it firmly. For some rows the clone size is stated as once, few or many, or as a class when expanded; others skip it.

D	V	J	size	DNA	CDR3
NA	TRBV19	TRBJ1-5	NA	TGTGCCAGTAGTATGGGGCCGGGTTATCAGCCCCAGCATTTT	CASSMGPGYQPQHF
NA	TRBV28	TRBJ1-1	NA	TGTGCCAGCGTAGGGGGAGTAAGGACTGAAGCTTTCTTT	CASVGGVRTEAFF
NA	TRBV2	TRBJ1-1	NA	TGTGCCAGCATCGGGGGTTTGGGCACTGAAGCTTTCTTT	CASIGGLGTEAFF
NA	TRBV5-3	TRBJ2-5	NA	TGTGCCAGAAGCTCCCCTCAAGAGACCCAGTACTTC	CARSSPQETQYF
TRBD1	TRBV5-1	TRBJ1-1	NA	TGCGCCAGCAGCTTGGCCGTACGGCGACAGGGGTGGGACACTGAAGCTTTCTTT	CASSLAVRRQGWDTEAFF
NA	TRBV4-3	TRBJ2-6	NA	TGCGCCAGCAGCCAAGTACAGGGCGCTGGGGCCAACGTCCTGACTTTC	CASSQVQGAGANVLTF
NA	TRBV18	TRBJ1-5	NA	TGTGCCAGCTCACTTCGGGGTCAGCCCCAGCATTTT	CASSLRGQPQHF
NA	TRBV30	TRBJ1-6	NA	TGTGCCTGGAGTAACAGGGTGGGGTATGGGACACCCCTCCACTTT	CAWSNRVGYGTPLHF
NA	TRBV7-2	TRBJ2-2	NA	TGTGCCAGCAGCTTAGGCTTAGTCGGGGGGGAGCTGTTTTTT	CASSLGLVGGELFF
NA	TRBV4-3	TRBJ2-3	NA	TGCGCCAGCAGCCAAGATGCGGGGAGCGGAGCAGATACGCAGTATTTT	CASSQDAGSGADTQYF
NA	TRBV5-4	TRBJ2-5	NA	TGTGCCAGCAGCTTGGGCCCTGGGGGACACGGACAAGAGACCCAGTACTTC	CASSLGPGGHGQETQYF
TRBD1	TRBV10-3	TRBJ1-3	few	TGTGCCATCAGTGGCCGGGACAGGGAAATATCTGGAAACACCATATATTTT	CAISGRDREISGNTIYF
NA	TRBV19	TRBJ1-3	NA	TGTGCCAGTAGTTCACCGGGCGGGGTGACGAACACCATATATTTT	CASSSPGGVTNTIYF
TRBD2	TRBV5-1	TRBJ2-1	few	TGCGCCAGCAGCCCCGGACTAGCGGGGGACAATGAGCAGTTCTTC	CASSPGLAGDNEQFF
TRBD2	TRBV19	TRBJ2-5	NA	TGTGCCAGTAGTCTAGAGACTAGCGGGGGGGTGGAGACCCAGTACTTC	CASSLETSGGVETQYF
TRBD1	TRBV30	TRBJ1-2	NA	TGTGCCTGGAGTGTACTCGACAGGGCGTTGTCCTTCTACACCTTC	CAWSVLDRALSFYTF
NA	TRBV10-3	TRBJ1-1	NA	TGTGCCATCTGGGGAGGGAAGGGAAGCACTGAAGCTTTCTTT	CAIWGGKGSTEAFF
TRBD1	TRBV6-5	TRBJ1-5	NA	TGTGCCAGCAGTCAATTGGACAGGGGAGCGCCCCAGCATTTT	CASSQLDRGAPQHF
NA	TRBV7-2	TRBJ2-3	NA	TGTGCCAGCAGCTTAAGGATGTGGGGGGGCCCAGATACGCAGTATTTT	CASSLRMWGGPDTQYF
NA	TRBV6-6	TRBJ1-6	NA	TGTGCCAGCAGTTACCGACCGGGACATCTGTCACCCCTCCACTTT	CASSYRPGHLSPLHF
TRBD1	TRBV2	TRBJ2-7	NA	TGTGCCAGCAGTGGGACAGGGGGCTACGAGCAGTACTTC	CASSGTGGYEQYF
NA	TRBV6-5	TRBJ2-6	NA	TGTGCCAGCAGTTACAGGCGGTCTGGGGCCAACGTCCTGACTTTC	CASSYRRSGANVLTF
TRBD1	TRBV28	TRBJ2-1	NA	TGTGCCAGCAGCCCACAGGGACAGGGTGAGGATGAGCAGTTCTTC	CASSPQGQGEDEQFF
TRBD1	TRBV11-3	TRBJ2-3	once	TGTGCCAGCAGCCCCCGGACAGGAGCCTTCACAGATACGCAGTATTTT	CASSPRTGAFTDTQYF
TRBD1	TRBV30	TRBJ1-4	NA	TGTGCCTGGCAGACAGGGGGCCATGAAAAACTGTTTTTT	CAWQTGGHEKLFF
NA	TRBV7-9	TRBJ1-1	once	TGTGCCAGCAGCTTAGACACCAGTTTAGAAGCTTTCTTT	CASSLDTSLEAFF
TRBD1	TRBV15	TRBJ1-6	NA	TGTGCCACCAGCAGAGATCTCCCCGACAGGGCAAATTCACCCCTCCACTTT	CATSRDLPDRANSPLHF
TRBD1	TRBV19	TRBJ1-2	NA	TGTGCCAGTATATCAGGGGGCGCGCATGGCTACACCTTC	CASISGGAHGYTF
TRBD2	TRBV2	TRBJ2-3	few	TGTGCCAGCATCCGACTAGCGGGGAGCACAGATACGCAGTATTTT	CASIRLAGSTDTQYF
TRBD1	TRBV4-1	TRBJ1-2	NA	TGCGCCAGCAGCCACTTAGGGACAGGATCTAACTATGGCTACACCTTC	CASSHLGTGSNYGYTF
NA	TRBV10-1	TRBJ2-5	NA	TGCGCCAGCAGGGGGACAAGGACCCTTTGGTACTTC	CASRGTRTLWYF
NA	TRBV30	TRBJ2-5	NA	TGTGCCTGGAGTGTGCGGGGCGCGGGAGAGACCCAGTACTTC	CAWSVRGAGETQYF
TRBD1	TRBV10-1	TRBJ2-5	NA	TGCGCCAGCAGTGACGAGACAGGGCCCGACCTCGGGGCCCAGTACTTC	CASSDETGPDLGAQYF
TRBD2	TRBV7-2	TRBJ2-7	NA	TGTGCCAGCAGTCGACTAGCGGGGGGGCATAACGAGCAGTACTTC	CASSRLAGGHNEQYF
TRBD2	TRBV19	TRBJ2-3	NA	TGTGCCAGTAGTTTTAGCGGGGGCACAGATACGCAGTATTTT	CASSFSGGTDTQYF
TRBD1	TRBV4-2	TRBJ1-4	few	TGTGCCAGCAGCCAAGATAGTGCAGGGGGTAATGAAAAACTGTTTTTT	CASSQDSAGGNEKLFF
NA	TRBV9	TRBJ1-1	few	TGTGCCAGCAGCGTAGGATCGGGGAACACTGAAGCTTTCTTT	CASSVGSGNTEAFF
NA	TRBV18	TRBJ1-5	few	TGTGCCAGCTCCCAAGAGGCATCAAATCAGCCCCAGCATTTT	CASSQEASNQPQHF
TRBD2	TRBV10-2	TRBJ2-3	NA	TGCGCCAGCAGTGGAACTCCCGGGGGGGCAGATACGCAGTATTTT	CASSGTPGGADTQYF
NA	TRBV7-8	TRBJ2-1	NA	TGTGCCAGCAGCCCGGCGGGACAGTATTCGGATGAGCAGTTCTTC	CASSPAGQYSDEQFF
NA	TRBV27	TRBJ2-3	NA	TGTGCCAGCAGTTTCCGCCGGGGGTTCGAGGTAGATACGCAGTATTTT	CASSFRRGFEVDTQYF
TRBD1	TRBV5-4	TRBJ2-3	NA	TGTGCCAGCAGCTCCGGGACAGGCCCGGGGAGGACGCAGTATTTT	CASSSGTGPGRTQYF
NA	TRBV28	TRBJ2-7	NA	TGTGCCAGCAGTTCCCCATCGAGGTCAACCTACGAGCAGTACTTC	CASSSPSRSTYEQYF
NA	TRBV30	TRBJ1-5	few	TGTGCCTGGAGTAGGATGGGACAAACTAGCAATCAGCCCCAGCATTTT	CAWSRMGQTSNQPQHF
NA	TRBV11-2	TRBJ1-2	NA	TGTGCCAGCAGTCCGATGGGGGGACATGGCTACACCTTC	CASSPMGGHGYTF